Following are 27 T cell receptor beta chains from one sample sequenced in a study of blood T cell repertoires in COVID-19. Sequencing was performed with immunoSEQ multiplex PCR; in TCRdb, only in-frame clones are kept and a portion is missing. The data show some 180,000 clones, around four fifths seen once. Sample: peripheral blood. Receptor source: a woman of 80 years or more with COVID-19, enrolled during active disease.

The gene calls are TRBV5-4 and TRBJ2-5; 13 bases are a match to TRBD2. Unmatched junction bases numbered 9, after V lost 5 bases and J lost 5 bases. Germline V lookup: CDR1 SGHNT, CDR2 YYREEE (reference sequence). The CDR3 is made up of 16 amino acids. The CDR3 spells CASRGRTSGGRETQYF. Written as DNA, the CDR3 is TGTGCCAGCAGGGGTAGGACTAGCGGGGGTAGGGAGACCCAGTACTTC.

This chain links TRBV9 with TRBJ1-2; TRBD1 might be the D (5 bases). The CDR3 length is 13 residues. The ends were cut back, 0 bases at V and 8 bases at J, with 11 bases in the middle. Germline V gene data show CDR1 as SGDLS and CDR2 as YYNGEE. The CDR3 protein is CASSVEGFGGYTF. In DNA, the CDR3 is TGTGCCAGCAGCGTAGAGGGGTTCGGGGGCTACACCTTC.

This chain joins TRBV12-5 and TRBJ1-1; TRBD1 is a possible D gene (5 bases). Deletions cut 6 bases from V and 5 bases from J, with 10 bases between. CDR1 and CDR2 from the germline V gene are LGHNT and FRNRAP. The CDR3 consists of 12 residues. CDR3 sequence reads: CASGRRGTEAFF. The DNA of the CDR3 is TGTGCTAGTGGCCGCCGGGGGACTGAAGCTTTCTTT.

The chain recombines TRBV28 with TRBJ1-5; TRBD1 might be the D (5 bases). The CDR3 length is 15 residues. CDR1 is MDHEN and CDR2 is SYDVKM in the germline V gene. V shed 6 bases and J shed 4 bases, with 16 bases lying between them. The CDR3 loop is CASRSGGGWNQPQHF. In nucleotides, the CDR3 is TGTGCCAGCAGGTCAGGTGGGGGGTGGAATCAGCCCCAGCATTTT.

V and J are TRBV5-1 and TRBJ2-3; unclear D gene. Trimming left V 4 bases short and J 6 bases short, with 12 bases between. CDR1 is SGHRS, CDR2 YFSETQ, per germline. The CDR3 has 13 amino acids. Written as DNA, the CDR3 is TGCGCCAGCAGCCGTGACTCCTCCGATACGCAGTATTTT. Its translation: CASSRDSSDTQYF.

The CDR3 region has the DNA TGCGCCAGCAGCTTGGAGGGCAGGGCGGAAGATACGCAGTATTTT. Its protein is CASSLEGRAEDTQYF. The chain combines TRBV5-1 with TRBJ2-3; D possibly corresponds to TRBD1 (5 bases). The CDR3 length is 15 residues. V lost 0 bases and J lost 5, with 13 bases in between. The germline CDR1 and CDR2 sequences are SGHRS and YFSETQ. Drawing the rest from reference TRBV5-1 and TRBJ2-3, the complete variable domain is KAGVTQTPRYLIKTRGQQVTLSCSPISGHRSVSWYQQTPGQGLQFLFEYFSETQRNKGNFPGRFSGRQFSNSRSEMNVSTLELGDSALYLCASSLEGRAEDTQYFGPGTRLTVL.

The V call is TRBV19, the J call TRBJ1-1; TRBD1 might be the D (6 bases). The CDR3 totals 13 residues. Germline-derived CDR1 and CDR2 are LNHDA and SQIVND (reference sequence). Between the trimmed V and J ends, which lost 3 bases and 7 bases, there was a span of 12 bases. CDR3: CASSIEGQVEAFF. The CDR3 nucleotides read TGTGCCAGTAGTATCGAGGGACAAGTTGAAGCTTTCTTT.

The chain uses TRBV11-3 and TRBJ2-1, with D perhaps TRBD2 (6 bases). V was clipped by 1 base and J by 1 base, with 20 bases between them. Germline V lookup: CDR1 SGHNT, CDR2 YENEEA. The CDR3 has 19 residues. CDR3 sequence reads: CASSLASGSPTWSYNEQFF. The CDR3 coding sequence is TGTGCCAGCAGCTTAGCGTCCGGGAGTCCGACTTGGTCCTACAATGAGCAGTTCTTC. Using reference TRBV11-3 and TRBJ2-1 for the parts outside the CDR3, the full variable domain is EAGVVQSPRYKIIEKKQPVAFWCNPISGHNTLYWYLQNLGQGPELLIRYENEEAVDDSQLPKDRFSAERLKGVDSTLKIQPAELGDSAVYLCASSLASGSPTWSYNEQFFGPGTRLTVL.

The rearrangement uses TRBV6-5 and TRBJ1-2, with D maybe TRBD1 (6 bases). Germline CDR1 and CDR2: MNHEY and SVGAGI. Deletions cut 5 bases from V and 8 bases from J, with 18 bases between. This CDR3 region has 14 residues. CDR3 protein: CASSPGTLLGGYTF. The CDR3 nucleotides read TGTGCCAGCAGTCCCGGGACACTCCTGGGAGGCTACACCTTC.

The rearrangement joins TRBV6-6 to TRBJ2-3, with 11 bases lining up with TRBD1. Germline V CDR1 and CDR2: MNHNY, SVGAGI (reference sequence). The CDR3 has 16 amino acids. Losses at the gene ends were 2 bases for V and 5 bases for J; bases not matched to a gene: 6. CDR3: CASSYTGQGAGDTQYF. The CDR3, as DNA: TGTGCCAGCAGTTACACCGGACAGGGGGCGGGAGATACGCAGTATTTT.

The chain uses TRBV5-5 and TRBJ1-2; 8 bases agree with TRBD1. Germline CDR1 is SGHKS and CDR2 is YYEKEE (reference sequence). Trimming removed 1 base from V and 6 bases from J; junction bases left unmatched: 8. The CDR3 totals 15 residues. The chain's CDR3 is CASSLFQGQGNGYTF. The CDR3 DNA reads TGTGCCAGCAGCTTGTTCCAAGGACAGGGCAATGGCTACACCTTC.

As concerns this clone: This same CDR3 is encoded by further DNA sequences in the sample. The rearrangement uses TRBV3-1 (or the pseudogene TRBV3-2) and TRBJ1-1; D not certain. Trimming took off 2 bases at V and 3 bases at J, with 10 bases between the two ends. Germline loops: CDR1 LGHDT, CDR2 YNNKEL (reference sequence). The length of the CDR3 is 14 residues. The chain's CDR3 is CASSQSGGDTEAFF. CDR3 nucleotide sequence: TGTGCCAGCAGCCAATCGGGAGGAGACACTGAAGCTTTCTTT.

CDR3 protein: CASSFDTGGYGYTF. CDR3 sequence (DNA): TGTGCCAGCAGCTTTGACACAGGTGGCTATGGCTACACCTTC. The J gene is TRBJ1-2, the V gene TRBV7-6; D is possibly TRBD1 (5 bases). The germline CDR1 and CDR2 sequences are SGHVS and FNYEAQ. Deletions cut 3 bases from V and 4 bases from J, with 12 bases between. CDR3 length: 14 amino acids.

This chain joins TRBV7-9 and TRBJ2-7; TRBD1 matches at 7 bases. V dropped 5 bases and J dropped 1; count of bases not matched to a gene: 5. This CDR3 has 14 amino acids. Per germline, CDR1 SEHNR and CDR2 FQNEAQ (reference sequence). DNA of the CDR3: TGTGCCAGCAGCGCAATGGGACAGTCCTACGAGCAGTACTTC. This translates into CASSAMGQSYEQYF.

This chain joins TRBV7-9 and TRBJ1-1; D is unclear. With 3 bases removed from V and 0 bases from J, the gap between germline ends came to 14 bases. From germline, CDR1 is SEHNR and CDR2 FQNEAQ (reference sequence). The CDR3 sequence is 16 residues long. In nucleotides, the CDR3 is TGTGCCAGCAGCTTCGGCGACAACGACATGAACACTGAAGCTTTCTTT. It specifies CASSFGDNDMNTEAFF.

The chain links TRBV6-5 to TRBJ1-2; 10 positions match TRBD1. This CDR3 has 13 amino acids. CDR1 MNHEY and CDR2 SVGAGI come from the germline V gene. The V segment lost 8 bases and the J segment 1 base; nucleotides outside the gene matches: 1. CDR3 loop: CASGQGGNYGYTF. The CDR3 DNA sequence: TGTGCCAGCGGACAGGGGGGTAACTATGGCTACACCTTC.

This sequence joins TRBV9 and TRBJ2-2; 7 bases line up with TRBD2. The germline gives CDR1 SGDLS, CDR2 YYNGEE. The ends lost 2 bases at V and 4 bases at J; junction bases unmatched: 2. The CDR3 runs to 14 residues. CDR3 DNA sequence: TGTGCCAGCAGCGTGCAGCGGGGCACCGGGGAGCTGTTTTTT. This codes for CASSVQRGTGELFF.

The chain has TRBV5-6 and TRBJ2-7; tentative D call: TRBD2 (6 bases). The germline V and J ends were trimmed by 4 bases and 3 bases, with 11 bases remaining between them. Looked up from germline, CDR1 is SGHDT and CDR2 is YYEEEE. This CDR3 spans 13 amino acids. Written as DNA, the CDR3 is TGTGCCAGCAGCACGGGACTCAACTACGAGCAGTACTTC. As protein: CASSTGLNYEQYF.

The chain couples TRBV28 to TRBJ1-1, with D possibly being TRBD1 (6 bases). V lost 2 bases and J 1 base, leaving 8 bases between the germline ends. This CDR3 has 14 amino acids. The germline gives CDR1 MDHEN, CDR2 SYDVKM. CDR3 region: CASSLGQQNTEAFF. DNA for the CDR3: TGTGCCAGCAGTTTAGGACAGCAGAACACTGAAGCTTTCTTT.

Note on this clone: Other nucleotide sequences from this sample produce the same CDR3. The chain links TRBV12-3 or TRBV12-4 to TRBJ1-1, with no clear D. This CDR3 spans 13 amino acids. V was pared by 1 base and J by 1 base, with 4 bases between. CDR3 sequence reads: CASSLGANTEAFF. The CDR3 DNA is TGTGCCAGCAGTTTAGGAGCGAACACTGAAGCTTTCTTT.

This chain links TRBV7-2 with TRBJ1-2, with 7 bases lining up with TRBD1. There are 15 residues in the CDR3. V shed 5 bases and J 4 bases; nucleotides not matched to a gene: 10. Germline V gene lookup returns CDR1 SGHTA and CDR2 FQGNSA. This chain's CDR3 is CASSTYPGQTYGYTF. CDR3 coding DNA: TGTGCCAGCAGCACCTATCCGGGACAGACCTATGGCTACACCTTC.

This rearrangement joins TRBV19 to TRBJ1-1; D is perhaps TRBD1 (5 bases). Trimming shortened V by 7 bases and J by 5 bases, and 17 bases separated the two germline ends. CDR1 is LNHDA and CDR2 is SQIVND in the germline V gene (reference sequence). This CDR3 has 14 residues. CDR3 sequence (DNA): TGTGCCAGTACCACCTTTCGGGGGGGGACTGAAGCTTTCTTT. Translated: CASTTFRGGTEAFF.

The rearrangement uses TRBV28 and TRBJ1-2, with no clear D. Germline V gene lookup returns CDR1 MDHEN and CDR2 SYDVKM. CDR3 length equals 13 residues. Deletions cut 6 bases from V and 6 bases from J, with 14 bases between. In DNA, the CDR3 is TGTGCCAGCAGGCTCCCCGGAGGTGATGGCTACACCTTC. This codes for CASRLPGGDGYTF.

The V gene is TRBV11-2, the J gene TRBJ2-1; TRBD2 might be the D (6 bases). Germline loops: CDR1 SGHAT, CDR2 FQNNGV. The length of the CDR3 is 12 residues. With 1 base removed from V and 13 bases from J, the gap between germline ends came to 11 bases. The CDR3 nucleotides are TGTGCCAGCAGCTTAGGGGGGGTAATACAGTTCTTC. It is translated as CASSLGGVIQFF.

The chain links TRBV3-1 (or the pseudogene TRBV3-2) to TRBJ1-6; possible D gene TRBD1, 5 bases. Trimming removed 0 bases at V and 10 bases at J, with 10 bases between. CDR1 and CDR2 (germline): LGHDT, YNNKEL (reference sequence). The length of the CDR3 is 14 residues. The CDR3 DNA reads as TGTGCCAGCAGCCAAGATGCGGGGGGGTCACCCCTCCACTTT. Its protein is CASSQDAGGSPLHF.

The V gene is TRBV27, the J gene TRBJ1-2; no reliable D call. Germline V CDR1 and CDR2: MNHEY, SMNVEV (reference sequence). CDR3 length: 14 residues. V shed 0 bases and J shed 4 bases, with 9 bases lying between them. The CDR3 loop is CASSLSTSAYGYTF. CDR3 sequence (DNA): TGTGCCAGCAGTTTATCGACGAGCGCCTATGGCTACACCTTC.

The CDR3 sequence is CASIGPGETQYF. The CDR3 coding sequence is TGTGCCAGCATAGGCCCGGGGGAGACCCAGTACTTC. The chain couples TRBV3-1 (or the pseudogene TRBV3-2) to TRBJ2-5, with D perhaps matching TRBD2 (5 bases). The CDR3 contains 12 residues. Germline V CDR1 and CDR2: LGHDT, YNNKEL (reference sequence). V was clipped by 7 bases and J by 5 bases, with 11 bases between them.